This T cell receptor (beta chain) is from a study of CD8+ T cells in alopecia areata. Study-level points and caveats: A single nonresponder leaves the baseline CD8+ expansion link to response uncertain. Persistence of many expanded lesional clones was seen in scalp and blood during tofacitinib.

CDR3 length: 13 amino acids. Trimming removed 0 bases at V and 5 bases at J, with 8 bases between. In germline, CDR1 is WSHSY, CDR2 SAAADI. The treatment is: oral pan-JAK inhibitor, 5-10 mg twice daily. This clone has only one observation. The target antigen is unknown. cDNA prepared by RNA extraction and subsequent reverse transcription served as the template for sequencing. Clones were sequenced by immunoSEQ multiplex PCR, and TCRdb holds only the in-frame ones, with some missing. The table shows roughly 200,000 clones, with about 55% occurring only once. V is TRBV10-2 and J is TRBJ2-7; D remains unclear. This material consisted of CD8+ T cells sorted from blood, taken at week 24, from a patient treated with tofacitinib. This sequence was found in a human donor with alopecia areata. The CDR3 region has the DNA TGCGCCAGCAGTGAGTCTAGGGCCCACGAGCAGTACTTC. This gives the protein CASSESRAHEQYF.